This TCR beta chain is from a study of early T cells in non-severe SARS-CoV-2 infection. Study information: Sequencing was performed on bulk RNA from unsorted whole blood, leaving chains unpaired. Study-wide points: Matches to VDJdb favored anti-spike CD8 responses and missed private and CD4 specificities.

CDR3 size: 13 residues. V was clipped by 7 bases and J by 5 bases, with 12 bases between them. Germline V gene sequence: CDR1 LGHNT, CDR2 FRNRAP. Molecules of cDNA were individually given unique molecular identifiers that were attached to them. TCRdb independently ran MiXCR on the 5' RACE reads; one entry per CDR3 protein. The table has more than 60,000 distinct CDR3 sequences, roughly 13% seen once. This clonotype was seen repeatedly, ten times or more. What it binds is unknown. This rearrangement joins TRBV12-5 to TRBJ2-1; no reliable D call. The sequenced material came from whole blood. This TCR derives from an adult who was a healthcare worker with PCR-confirmed SARS-CoV-2 infection or an uninfected control (not recorded which). The CDR3 protein is CASAFGPDNEQFF. The CDR3 DNA reads TGTGCTAGTGCCTTCGGGCCCGACAATGAGCAGTTCTTC.